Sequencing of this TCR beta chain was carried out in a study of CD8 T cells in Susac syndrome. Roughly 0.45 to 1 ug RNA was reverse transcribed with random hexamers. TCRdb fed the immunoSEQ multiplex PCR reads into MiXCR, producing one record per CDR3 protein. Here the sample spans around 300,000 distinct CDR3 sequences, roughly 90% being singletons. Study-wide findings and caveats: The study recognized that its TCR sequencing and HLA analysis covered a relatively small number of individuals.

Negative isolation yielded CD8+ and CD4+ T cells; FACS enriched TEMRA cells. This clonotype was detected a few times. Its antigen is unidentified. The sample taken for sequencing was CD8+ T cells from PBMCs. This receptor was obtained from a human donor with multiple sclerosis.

Here the CDR3 DNA reads TGTGCCAGCAGCCAAGATCAGGAGGGGGGTACCTACGAGCAGTACTTC. Protein sequence: CASSQDQEGGTYEQYF. The rearrangement joins TRBV4-2 to TRBJ2-7, with D possibly called TRBD1 or TRBD2 (6 bases each). The CDR3 has 16 residues. Trimming stripped 0 bases from V and 2 bases from J, with 14 bases between. The V gene's germline CDR1 is LGHNA and CDR2 YNFKEQ.